The 14 T cell receptor beta chains given below trace back to one sample, sequenced in a study of T cells after yellow fever vaccination. TCRdb processed the 5' RACE reads anew with MiXCR; each CDR3 protein has one entry. The sample consists of under 250,000 distinct CDR3 sequences, 6.9% of them appearing once. Sequenced here: CD4+ T cells sorted from PBMCs, sampled 15 days after the yellow fever booster vaccination. The source of these receptors is a man aged 25-40 years who received the YFV17D yellow fever vaccine.

In its sample, this clonotype was seen many times. The chain combines TRBV29-1 with TRBJ2-5; D may be TRBD1 (6 bases). CDR3 length equals 12 residues. The germline V gene has CDR1 SQVTM and CDR2 ANQGSEA. Deletions cut 6 bases from V and 3 bases from J, with 11 bases between. The DNA of the CDR3 is TGCAGCGTCCGGACAGCAGAAGAGACCCAGTACTTC. Protein: CSVRTAEETQYF.

A few counts support this clonotype. The chain carries TRBV20-1 and TRBJ2-3; 11 bases are shared with TRBD2. The CDR3 has 15 residues. With V trimmed by 6 bases and J by 5 bases, 10 bases remained unmatched. CDR1 and CDR2 (germline): DFQATT, SNEGSKA (reference sequence). The CDR3 loop is CSAAGLAEPRDTQYF. The CDR3 coding sequence is TGCAGTGCCGCGGGACTAGCGGAGCCTCGAGATACGCAGTATTTT.

The V call is TRBV19, the J call TRBJ1-2; maybe TRBD1 (5 bases). The CDR3 runs to 13 residues. V was clipped by 9 bases and J by 8 bases, with 19 bases between them. Germline lookup yields CDR1 LNHDA and CDR2 SQIVND (reference sequence). This chain's CDR3 is CASQRGTGRGYTF. CDR3 nucleotides: TGTGCCAGCCAAAGGGGAACAGGCCGAGGCTACACCTTC.

This chain joins TRBV6-1 and TRBJ2-5; no clear D. This CDR3 has 13 amino acids. Looked up from germline, CDR1 is MNHNS and CDR2 is SASEGT. V lost 7 bases to trimming and J lost 2 bases, with 11 bases between them. Written as DNA, the CDR3 is TGTGCCAGCATGAGTATGGTACAAGAGACCCAGTACTTC. This sequence encodes CASMSMVQETQYF.

As regards this clonotype: This may arise from a read error, as a much more abundant clone is one base away. This rearrangement joins TRBV19 to TRBJ2-1, with D perhaps matching TRBD1 or TRBD2 (5 bases each). Germline V gene data show CDR1 as LNHDA and CDR2 as SQIVND (reference sequence). The CDR3 has 11 residues. V gave up 6 bases and J gave up 14 bases, with 14 bases separating them. CDR3 residues: CASRNRDDEFF. CDR3 bases: TGTGCCAGTAGGAACCGGGACGACGAGTTCTTC.

The V call is TRBV15, the J call TRBJ2-3, with a tentative D call TRBD2 (5 bases). This CDR3 has 17 residues. The V gene's germline CDR1 is LNHNV and CDR2 YYDKDF (reference sequence). V was shortened by 1 base and J by 0 bases, with 14 bases between the two germline ends. The CDR3 sequence is CATSRGVGRPSTDTQYF. The CDR3 DNA follows: TGTGCCACCAGCAGAGGTGTAGGGAGACCCAGCACAGATACGCAGTATTTT.

This chain's CDR3 is CASSLDRTSGRRGADTQYF. For the CDR3, the DNA is TGTGCCAGCAGCTTAGACCGGACTAGCGGGAGGAGAGGAGCAGATACGCAGTATTTT. This chain links TRBV7-8 with TRBJ2-3, with TRBD2 matching over 14 bases. The CDR3 spans 19 residues. Germline trimming cut 1 base from V and 4 bases from J; bases unmatched to any gene: 10. CDR1 and CDR2 from the germline V gene are SGHVS and FQNEAQ. Complete variable domain (other parts from reference TRBV7-8 and TRBJ2-3): GAGVSQSPRYKVAKRGQDVALRCDPISGHVSLFWYQQALGQGPEFLTYFQNEAQLDKSGLPSDRFFAERPEGSVSTLKIQRTQQEDSAVYLCASSLDRTSGRRGADTQYFGPGTRLTVL.

In its sample, this clonotype was seen a few times. The chain employs TRBV9 and TRBJ2-2; TRBD2 might be the D (5 bases). Between the trimmed V and J ends, which lost 0 bases and 2 bases, there was a span of 11 bases. Per the germline V gene, CDR1 is SGDLS and CDR2 is YYNGEE. The CDR3 sequence is 16 residues long. CDR3 loop: CASSVVHGINTGELFF. The CDR3 DNA is TGTGCCAGCAGCGTAGTGCACGGGATCAACACCGGGGAGCTGTTTTTT.

V gene TRBV20-1 combines with J gene TRBJ2-7, with 8 bases lining up with TRBD2. Germline lookup yields CDR1 DFQATT and CDR2 SNEGSKA (reference sequence). This CDR3 is 15 amino acids long. The ends lost 0 bases at V and 2 bases at J; junction bases unmatched: 6. The CDR3 loop is CSARDPAGGTYEQYF. The CDR3 region has the DNA TGCAGTGCTAGAGATCCTGCGGGAGGAACCTACGAGCAGTACTTC.

This clonotype was observed many times. The chain is built from TRBV29-1 and TRBJ2-7; D not resolved. Trimming took 4 bases from V and 3 from J, leaving 10 bases between them. Germline V gene sequence: CDR1 SQVTM, CDR2 ANQGSEA. The CDR3 extends over 12 amino acids. The CDR3 DNA reads as TGCAGCGTTGCCCGGCAGGACTACGAGCAGTACTTC. It translates to CSVARQDYEQYF.

The genes are TRBV4-1 and TRBJ2-1, with a possible D match to TRBD2 (7 bases). The V end was cut by 0 bases, the J end by 2 bases, with 26 bases between. This CDR3 has 21 amino acids. CDR1 and CDR2 from the germline V gene are MGHRA and YSYEKL. CDR3 loop: CASSQDLQGGLAGDPYNEQFF. The DNA of the CDR3 is TGCGCCAGCAGCCAAGATTTACAGGGAGGGTTGGCGGGAGACCCCTACAATGAGCAGTTCTTC.

This clonotype was detected ten times or more. The chain has TRBV30 and TRBJ2-7; D might be TRBD1 (5 bases). Germline V CDR1 and CDR2: GTSNPN, SVGIG (reference sequence). This CDR3 is built from 13 residues. Trimming removed 2 bases from V and 6 bases from J, with 14 bases in between. CDR3 region: CAWSIFRDGEQYF. CDR3 coding DNA: TGTGCCTGGAGTATCTTCAGGGATGGCGAGCAGTACTTC. Together with reference TRBV30 and TRBJ2-7, the CDR3 gives the full variable domain: SQTIHQWPATLVQPVGSPLSLECTVEGTSNPNLYWYRQAAGRGLQLLFYSVGIGQISSEVPQNLSASRPQDRQFILSSKKLLLSDSGFYLCAWSIFRDGEQYFGPGTRLTVT.

This clonotype occurred a few times. This chain joins TRBV29-1 and TRBJ2-2, with 7 bases aligning to TRBD1. The J segment lost 5 bases and the V segment lost 7 bases, leaving 1 base of the junction unmatched. Germline V lookup: CDR1 SQVTM, CDR2 ANQGSEA. The CDR3 is made up of 11 amino acids. The CDR3 nucleotides are TGCAGCGCCAGGGGGACCGGGGAGCTGTTTTTT. Amino acids: CSARGTGELFF.

The sample holds a few counts of this clonotype. Relative to the germline gene, one junction end is altered; a read error may explain this. The chain uses TRBV20-1 and TRBJ2-1, with 8 bases that match TRBD1. CDR1 DFQATT and CDR2 SNEGSKA come from the germline V gene (reference sequence). The CDR3 loop spans 15 amino acids. CDR3 residues: CSAGDQGAFYNEQFF. In DNA, the CDR3 is TGCAGTGCTGGAGACCAGGGGGCCTTTTACAATGAGCAGTTCTTC.